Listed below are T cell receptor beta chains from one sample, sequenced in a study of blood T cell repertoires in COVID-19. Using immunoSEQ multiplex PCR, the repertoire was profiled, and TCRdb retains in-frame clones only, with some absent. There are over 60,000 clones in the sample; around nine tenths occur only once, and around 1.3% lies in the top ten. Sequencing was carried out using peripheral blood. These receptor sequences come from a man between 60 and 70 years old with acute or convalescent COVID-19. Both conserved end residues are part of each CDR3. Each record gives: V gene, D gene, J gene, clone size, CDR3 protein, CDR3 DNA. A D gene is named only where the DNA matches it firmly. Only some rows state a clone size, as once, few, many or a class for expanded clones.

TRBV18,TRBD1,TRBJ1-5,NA,CASSPGLTGVGQPQHF,TGTGCCAGCTCACCTGGGCTGACAGGGGTCGGTCAGCCCCAGCATTTT
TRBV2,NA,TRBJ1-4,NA,CASSEPGKNSEKLFF,TGTGCCAGCAGTGAACCGGGGAAGAATAGTGAAAAACTGTTTTTT
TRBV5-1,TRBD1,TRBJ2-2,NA,CASSSGQGNTGELFF,TGCGCCAGCAGCTCGGGACAGGGGAACACCGGGGAGCTGTTTTTT
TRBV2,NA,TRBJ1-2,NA,CASSGGVPSQLNYGYTF,TGTGCCAGCAGTGGCGGGGTTCCTAGTCAATTGAACTATGGCTACACCTTC
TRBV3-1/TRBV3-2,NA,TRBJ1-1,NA,CASSLRRGGAEAFF,TGTGCCAGCAGCTTACGCCGCGGGGGCGCTGAAGCTTTCTTT
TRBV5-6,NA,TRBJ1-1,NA,CASSPWAGTNTEAFF,TGTGCCAGCAGCCCCTGGGCAGGTACGAACACTGAAGCTTTCTTT
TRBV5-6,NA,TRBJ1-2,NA,CASSLAWGGSNYGYTF,TGTGCCAGCAGCTTGGCCTGGGGAGGGTCTAACTATGGCTACACCTTC
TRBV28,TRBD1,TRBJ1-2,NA,CASSPPRAGGEVGYTF,TGTGCCAGCAGCCCCCCAAGGGCAGGGGGCGAGGTTGGCTACACCTTC
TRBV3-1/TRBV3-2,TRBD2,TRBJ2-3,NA,CASSLQSGGPDTQYF,TGTGCCAGCAGCCTTCAAAGCGGGGGACCAGATACGCAGTATTTT
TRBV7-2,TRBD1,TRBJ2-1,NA,CASSLRTGYYNEQFF,TGTGCCAGCAGCTTAAGGACAGGGTACTACAATGAGCAGTTCTTC
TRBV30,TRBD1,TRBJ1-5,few,CAWSVRTGYQPQHF,TGTGCCTGGAGTGTACGGACAGGGTATCAGCCCCAGCATTTT
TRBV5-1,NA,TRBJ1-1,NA,CASSAERVYTEAFF,TGCGCCAGCAGCGCAGAGCGGGTATACACTGAAGCTTTCTTT
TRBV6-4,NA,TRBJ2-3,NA,CASSRESTDTQYF,TGTGCCAGCAGTAGGGAGAGCACAGATACGCAGTATTTT
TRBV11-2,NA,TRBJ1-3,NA,CASSQRGDAENTIYF,TGTGCCAGCAGCCAGCGGGGTGATGCGGAAAACACCATATATTTT
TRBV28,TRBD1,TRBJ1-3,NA,CASSLSGQAISGNTIYF,TGTGCCAGCAGTTTAAGTGGACAGGCCATCTCTGGAAACACCATATATTTT
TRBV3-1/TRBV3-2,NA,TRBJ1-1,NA,CASAPGFSNTEAFF,TGTGCCAGCGCACCAGGGTTCAGTAACACTGAAGCTTTCTTT
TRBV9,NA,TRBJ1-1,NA,CASSVPYGEAFF,TGTGCCAGCAGCGTACCGTATGGCGAAGCTTTCTTT
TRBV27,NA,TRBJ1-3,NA,CASSLQVGLGNTIYF,TGTGCCAGCAGTTTACAAGTAGGACTCGGAAACACCATATATTTT
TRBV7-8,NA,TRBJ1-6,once,CASTLLSSYNSPLHF,TGTGCCAGCACCCTACTTAGCTCCTATAATTCACCCCTCCACTTT
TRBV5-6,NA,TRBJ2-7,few,CASSLGADGTYEQYF,TGTGCCAGCAGCCTGGGGGCAGACGGAACCTACGAGCAGTACTTC
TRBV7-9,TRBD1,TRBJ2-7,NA,CASSLWTGGLSSYEQYF,TGTGCCAGCAGCCTCTGGACAGGGGGTTTAAGCTCCTACGAGCAGTACTTC
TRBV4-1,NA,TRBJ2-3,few,CASSQQGTATQYF,TGCGCCAGCAGCCAACAGGGAACCGCTACGCAGTATTTT
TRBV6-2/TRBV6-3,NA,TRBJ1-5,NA,CASSPRGGAISDQPQHF,TGTGCCAGCAGTCCCCGTGGAGGGGCAATCTCGGATCAGCCCCAGCATTTT
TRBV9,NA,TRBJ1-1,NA,CASSVDPRGSGNTEAFF,TGTGCCAGCAGCGTAGATCCTCGGGGGAGCGGGAACACTGAAGCTTTCTTT
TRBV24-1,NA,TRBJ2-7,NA,CATQGHYEQYF,TGTGCCACCCAGGGTCACTACGAGCAGTACTTC
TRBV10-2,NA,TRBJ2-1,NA,CASRRTVDSYNEQFF,TGCGCCAGCAGACGGACAGTCGATTCCTACAATGAGCAGTTCTTC
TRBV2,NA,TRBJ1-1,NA,CASSEAGEEAFF,TGTGCCAGCAGTGAAGCAGGGGAAGAAGCTTTCTTT
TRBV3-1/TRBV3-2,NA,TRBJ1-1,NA,CASSQLSGRGGGEAFF,TGTGCCAGCAGCCAACTCTCCGGAAGGGGCGGGGGTGAAGCTTTCTTT
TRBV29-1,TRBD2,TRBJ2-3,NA,CSVAGGGLDGTDTQYF,TGCAGCGTTGCGGGAGGGGGTTTGGACGGCACAGATACGCAGTATTTT
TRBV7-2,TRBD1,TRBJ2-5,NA,CASSFRQGLQETQYF,TGTGCCAGCAGCTTCCGACAGGGGCTCCAAGAGACCCAGTACTTC
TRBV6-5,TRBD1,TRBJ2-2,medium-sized,CASRDRGSAGELFF,TGTGCCAGCAGGGACAGGGGAAGCGCCGGGGAGCTGTTTTTT
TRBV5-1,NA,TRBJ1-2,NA,CASSLVAGTGGYTF,TGCGCCAGCAGCTTGGTAGCGGGAACTGGTGGCTACACCTTC
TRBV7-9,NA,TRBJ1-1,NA,CASSLGVANTEAFF,TGTGCCAGCAGCTTAGGGGTAGCGAACACTGAAGCTTTCTTT
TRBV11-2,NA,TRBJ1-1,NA,CASSLDRSREPFF,TGTGCCAGCAGCTTAGATCGGAGCAGGGAACCTTTCTTT
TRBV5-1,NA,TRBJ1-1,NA,CASSEDIRNTEAFF,TGCGCCAGCAGCGAGGACATTCGAAACACTGAAGCTTTCTTT
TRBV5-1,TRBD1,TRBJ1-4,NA,CASSFLTGDEKLFF,TGCGCCAGCAGTTTCCTGACAGGGGATGAAAAACTGTTTTTT
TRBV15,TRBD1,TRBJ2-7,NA,CATSRDIGDRGQSMDF,TGTGCCACCAGCAGAGATATAGGGGACAGGGGGCAAAGTATGGACTTC
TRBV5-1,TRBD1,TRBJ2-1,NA,CASSTGQGWDEQFF,TGCGCCAGCAGCACGGGACAGGGATGGGATGAGCAGTTCTTC
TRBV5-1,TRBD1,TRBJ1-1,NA,CASSLGTAIEAFF,TGCGCCAGCAGCCTCGGGACAGCAATTGAAGCTTTCTTT
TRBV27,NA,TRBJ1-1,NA,CASSSAGLGTEAFF,TGTGCCAGCAGTTCGGCAGGGTTGGGGACTGAAGCTTTCTTT
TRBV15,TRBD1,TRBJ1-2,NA,CATSSGQGGEGYTF,TGTGCCACCAGCAGCGGACAGGGAGGGGAGGGCTACACCTTC
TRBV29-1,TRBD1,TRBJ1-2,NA,CSVIIRDRGLYGYTF,TGCAGCGTAATTATCCGGGACAGGGGGCTTTATGGCTACACCTTC
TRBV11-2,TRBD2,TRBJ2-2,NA,CASSPWTRNTGELFF,TGTGCCAGCAGCCCGTGGACTAGAAACACCGGGGAGCTGTTTTTT
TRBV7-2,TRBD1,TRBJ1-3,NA,CASSLGTGSAGNTIYF,TGTGCCAGCAGCTTAGGGACAGGGTCGGCTGGAAACACCATATATTTT
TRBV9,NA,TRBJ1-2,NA,CASSQDSYGYTF,TGTGCCAGCAGCCAGGACAGCTATGGCTACACCTTC
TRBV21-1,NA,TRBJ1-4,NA,CASSSRGTPVSRLFF,TGTGCCAGCAGCAGTCGGGGGACTCCGGTTTCAAGACTGTTTTTT
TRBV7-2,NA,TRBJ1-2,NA,CASSKRGYGYTF,TGTGCCAGCAGCAAAAGGGGCTATGGCTACACCTTC
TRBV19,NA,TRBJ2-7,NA,CASSTEAGRVDEQYF,TGTGCCAGTAGTACCGAAGCCGGCAGGGTGGACGAGCAGTACTTC
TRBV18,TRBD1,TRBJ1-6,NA,CASSPLSGQGSSPLHF,TGTGCCAGCTCACCCCTTTCAGGACAGGGGAGTTCACCCCTCCACTTT
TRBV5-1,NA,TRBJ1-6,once,CASSPLGPTGSPLHF,TGCGCCAGCAGCCCGCTCGGGCCCACAGGTTCACCCCTCCACTTT
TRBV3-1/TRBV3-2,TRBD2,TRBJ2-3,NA,CASSLERLAGGTDTQYF,TGTGCCAGCAGCTTAGAACGACTAGCGGGGGGGACAGATACGCAGTATTTT
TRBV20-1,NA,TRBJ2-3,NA,CSVDRLDTQYF,TGCAGTGTAGATAGACTTGATACGCAGTATTTT
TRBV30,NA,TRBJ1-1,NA,CAWRGGTEAFF,TGTGCCTGGAGGGGGGGCACTGAAGCTTTCTTT
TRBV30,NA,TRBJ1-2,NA,CAWRPGINYGYTF,TGTGCCTGGAGGCCGGGGATTAACTATGGCTACACCTTC
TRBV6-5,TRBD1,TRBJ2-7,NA,CASRQTGGAYEQYF,TGTGCCAGCAGACAAACAGGGGGCGCTTACGAGCAGTACTTC
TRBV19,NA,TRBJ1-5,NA,CAAGQPLNQPQHF,TGTGCCGCGGGGCAACCCCTTAACCAGCCCCAGCATTTT